The 22 T cell receptor beta chains below come from one sample, sequenced in a study of cytomegalovirus exposure and HLA in healthy donors. Measured with immunoSEQ multiplex PCR; TCRdb has only the in-frame clones, and not every one. The table includes over 110,000 clones, around nine tenths detected once. The specimen was PBMCs. These receptors all come from a man aged 18 to 30 in good health and CMV-seropositive.

The chain couples TRBV4-2 to TRBJ2-5, with 8 bases identical to TRBD2. The J segment lost 2 bases and the V segment lost 0 bases, leaving 5 bases of the junction unmatched. Per germline, CDR1 LGHNA and CDR2 YNFKEQ. The CDR3 loop spans 16 amino acids. In DNA, the CDR3 is TGTGCCAGCAGCCAAGACCGGGGGGGGGCACAAGAGACCCAGTACTTC. Protein sequence: CASSQDRGGAQETQYF.

V gene TRBV19 combines with J gene TRBJ2-3; D possibly corresponds to TRBD1 (6 bases). This CDR3 has 14 residues. The ends were cut back, 5 bases at V and 2 bases at J, with 11 bases in the middle. Germline values: CDR1 LNHDA, CDR2 SQIVND (reference sequence). For the CDR3, the DNA is TGTGCCAGTAGTGCAGGGGATCCCACAGATACGCAGTATTTT. This encodes CASSAGDPTDTQYF.

The V gene is TRBV7-3, the J gene TRBJ2-3; weak D call: TRBD1 (6 bases). Per germline, CDR1 SGHTA and CDR2 FQGTGA. V was trimmed by 6 bases and J by 3 bases, leaving 16 bases between them. CDR3 size: 15 residues. The CDR3 region has the DNA TGTGCCAGCAGTAAGCAGGGGTTAGGGACAGATACGCAGTATTTT. Translated: CASSKQGLGTDTQYF.

The chain combines TRBV19 with TRBJ2-7, with 7 positions matching TRBD1. In germline, CDR1 is LNHDA, CDR2 SQIVND (reference sequence). This CDR3 is built from 15 residues. V was clipped by 4 bases and J by 0 bases; unmatched bases: 6. Here the CDR3 reads CASSTATGSSYEQYF. DNA of the CDR3: TGTGCCAGTAGTACCGCGACAGGGAGCTCCTACGAGCAGTACTTC.

This chain connects TRBV2 to TRBJ2-3; the D is unclear. V lost 7 bases to trimming and J lost 5 bases, with 13 bases between them. The CDR3 has 13 residues. Germline loops: CDR1 SNHLY, CDR2 FYNNEI. The CDR3 here is CASMGRPLDTQYF. CDR3 bases: TGTGCCAGCATGGGCCGTCCGCTAGATACGCAGTATTTT.

The chain employs TRBV5-1 and TRBJ1-6, with 10 bases fitting TRBD1. Germline lookup yields CDR1 SGHRS and CDR2 YFSETQ. The CDR3 is 15 amino acids. The trim removed 0 bases at V and 6 bases at J, leaving 0 bases unmatched. As DNA, the CDR3 is TGCGCCAGCAGCTTGGGGGACAGGGGTAATTCACCCCTCCACTTT. This sequence encodes CASSLGDRGNSPLHF.

The chain carries TRBV2 and TRBJ2-2; D might be TRBD1 (6 bases). Per the germline V gene, CDR1 is SNHLY and CDR2 is FYNNEI. V dropped 3 bases and J dropped 5 bases, with 7 bases sitting between them. The CDR3 is 13 amino acids. The CDR3 sequence is CASSERGTGELFF. CDR3 in DNA: TGTGCCAGCAGTGAGAGGGGGACCGGGGAGCTGTTTTTT.

The chain uses TRBV15 and TRBJ2-3; 10 positions agree with TRBD2. Germline lookup yields CDR1 LNHNV and CDR2 YYDKDF (reference sequence). With V trimmed by 0 bases and J by 4 bases, 7 bases remained unmatched. This CDR3 comprises 17 residues. This CDR3 reads CATSRDKSGGAADTQYF. The CDR3, as DNA: TGTGCCACCAGCAGAGATAAGAGCGGGGGGGCGGCAGATACGCAGTATTTT.

The table lists this clone with a few counts. This chain uses TRBV29-1 with TRBJ1-3, with D possibly being TRBD1 (6 bases). This CDR3 contains 15 residues. The germline V gene has CDR1 SQVTM and CDR2 ANQGSEA. Trimming removed 7 bases from V and 0 bases from J, with 16 bases in between. The CDR3 DNA sequence: TGCAGCGGATGGACAGCAACCAGCTCTGGAAACACCATATATTTT. Protein: CSGWTATSSGNTIYF.

Remarks on this clone: The junction differs from germline at one of its ends, possibly a read error. This sample includes further DNA sequences coding for the same CDR3. The chain joins TRBV27 to TRBJ2-1, with D uncertain. The CDR3 consists of 16 residues. Germline CDR1 is MNHEY and CDR2 is SMNVEV (reference sequence). The CDR3 sequence is CASSLSGRSSYNEQFF. In DNA form, the CDR3 reads TGTGCCAGCAGCTTATCTGGCCGGAGCTCCTACAATGAGCAGTTCTTC.

The J gene is TRBJ2-1, the V gene TRBV10-3; 13 nucleotides agree with TRBD2. CDR1 is ENHRY, CDR2 SYGVKD, per germline. Trimming at V came to 7 bases and at J to 5 bases, leaving 5 bases not matched to a gene. The CDR3 loop spans 15 amino acids. CDR3 DNA: TGTGCCATCACCCGACTAGCGGGAGGCGACAATGAGCAGTTCTTC. Translating gives CAITRLAGGDNEQFF.

V gene TRBV7-9 combines with J gene TRBJ1-1; D is undetermined. The CDR3 runs 11 residues. V was clipped by 2 bases and J by 11 bases, with 9 bases between them. Germline CDR1 is SEHNR and CDR2 is FQNEAQ (reference sequence). CDR3 region: CASSLIEEAFF. As DNA, the CDR3 is TGTGCCAGCAGCTTAATAGAGGAGGCTTTCTTT.

This chain connects TRBV6-1 to TRBJ1-4; D is unclear. This CDR3 region has 13 residues. In germline, CDR1 is MNHNS, CDR2 SASEGT. V lost 5 bases and J lost 5, with 9 bases in between. CDR3 coding DNA: TGTGCCAGCAGTAGCGCGAGGAATGAAAAACTGTTTTTT. Amino acids: CASSSARNEKLFF.

The V gene is TRBV30, the J gene TRBJ1-2, with D unclear. Germline-derived CDR1 and CDR2 are GTSNPN and SVGIG (reference sequence). This CDR3 has 13 amino acids. V gave up 7 bases and J gave up 5 bases, with 17 bases separating them. The CDR3 nucleotides are TGTGCCTCGACACAGCCCGAATCTTATGGCTACACCTTC. Protein sequence: CASTQPESYGYTF.

The table lists this clone with a count of one. V usage is TRBV2 and J usage is TRBJ1-2, with TRBD1 as a possible D gene (5 bases). The CDR3 consists of 15 residues. V lost 6 bases and J 4 bases, leaving 18 bases between the germline ends. Per germline, CDR1 SNHLY and CDR2 FYNNEI. The CDR3 protein is CASSIGGGGSYGYTF. The CDR3 DNA is TGTGCCAGCAGCATCGGGGGGGGAGGAAGCTATGGCTACACCTTC.

V is TRBV11-2 and J is TRBJ1-6; possible D gene TRBD1, 5 bases. Germline assignment: CDR1 SGHAT and CDR2 FQNNGV. This CDR3 spans 13 amino acids. The V and J ends lost 5 bases and 8 bases respectively, with 10 bases between them. The chain's CDR3 is CASSIRQHSPLHF. DNA for the CDR3: TGTGCCAGCAGCATCCGACAGCATTCACCCCTCCACTTT.

The chain employs TRBV5-1 and TRBJ1-2; 7 nucleotides line up with TRBD1. This CDR3 comprises 14 residues. Germline CDR1 SGHRS, CDR2 YFSETQ. V dropped 0 bases and J dropped 4; count of bases not matched to a gene: 3. CDR3 amino acids: CASSLGDSFYGYTF. The CDR3 region has the DNA TGCGCCAGCAGCTTGGGGGACAGCTTCTATGGCTACACCTTC.

The chain couples TRBV28 to TRBJ2-5; 11 positions agree with TRBD2. CDR3 length: 16 residues. V shed 2 bases, J shed 4 bases, and the junction held 6 bases outside the gene matches. Germline V gives CDR1 MDHEN, CDR2 SYDVKM. The CDR3 coding sequence is TGTGCCAGCAGTTTAGGGAGACTAGCGGGGTTAGAGACCCAGTACTTC. This translates into CASSLGRLAGLETQYF.

The chain links TRBV27 to TRBJ2-2, with 8 bases aligning to TRBD1. Looked up from germline, CDR1 is MNHEY and CDR2 is SMNVEV (reference sequence). The CDR3 has 19 amino acids. V shed 4 bases, J shed 6 bases, and the junction held 19 bases outside the gene matches. The CDR3 loop reads CASSWGQAFLSGLAGELFF. CDR3 nucleotide sequence: TGTGCCAGCAGTTGGGGACAGGCGTTTTTATCAGGGCTCGCCGGGGAGCTGTTTTTT.

The chain is built from TRBV2 and TRBJ2-2; 9 nucleotides align to TRBD1. CDR3 length equals 15 residues. CDR1 SNHLY and CDR2 FYNNEI come from the germline V gene. V gave up 5 bases and J gave up 0 bases; unmatched junction bases: 1. The DNA for the CDR3 is TGTGCCAGCAGTAGACAGGGGGCGAACACCGGGGAGCTGTTTTTT. Protein sequence: CASSRQGANTGELFF.

The chain is built from TRBV4-2 and TRBJ1-1; a possible D gene is TRBD1 (6 bases). V was shortened by 3 bases and J by 5 bases, with 10 bases between the two germline ends. In germline, CDR1 is LGHNA, CDR2 YNFKEQ. CDR3 length: 13 residues. The CDR3 DNA follows: TGTGCCAGCAGCCAGGTAACAGGGACTGAAGCTTTCTTT. Protein: CASSQVTGTEAFF.

The chain has TRBV7-2 and TRBJ1-6; 9 nucleotides line up with TRBD1. The CDR3 has 15 residues. After removal of 7 bases from V and 5 bases from J, the junction contained 6 bases not matched to a gene. Germline V CDR1 and CDR2: SGHTA, FQGNSA. CDR3 region: CASTSQGADNSPLHF. Written as DNA, the CDR3 is TGTGCCAGCACCTCACAGGGGGCGGATAATTCACCCCTCCACTTT. The full variable domain, rest sourced from reference TRBV7-2 and TRBJ1-6, is GAGVSQSPSNKVTEKGKDVELRCDPISGHTALYWYRQSLGQGLEFLIYFQGNSAPDKSGLPSDRFSAERTGGSVSTLTIQRTQQEDSAVYLCASTSQGADNSPLHFGNGTRLTVT.